These 27 T cell receptor beta chains originate from one sample sequenced in a study of blood T cell repertoires in COVID-19. TCRdb keeps only in-frame clones here, not all; method: immunoSEQ multiplex PCR. This sample has around 200,000 clones; 75% to 90% occur once, and the top ten carry 1.2%. Sequencing used PBMCs or T cells enriched from blood (not recorded which). The receptors derive from a man aged 25-40 years who had recovered from COVID-19.

This chain uses TRBV25-1 with TRBJ1-5; D gene unclear. The CDR3 has 14 amino acids. V shed 4 bases and J shed 1 base, with 8 bases lying between them. The germline CDR1 and CDR2 sequences are MGHDK and SYGVNS. CDR3 protein: CASSASNSNQPQHF. CDR3 in DNA: TGTGCCAGCAGTGCCTCTAACAGCAATCAGCCCCAGCATTTT.

The rearrangement uses TRBV7-9 and TRBJ1-3; D unclear. This CDR3 is 16 amino acids long. V was shortened by 5 bases and J by 3 bases, with 17 bases between the two germline ends. Germline-derived CDR1 and CDR2 are SEHNR and FQNEAQ (reference sequence). This chain's CDR3 is CASSPGPGSGGNTIYF. CDR3 coding DNA: TGTGCCAGCAGCCCAGGCCCCGGGAGTGGTGGAAACACCATATATTTT. The complete variable domain, with remaining parts taken from reference TRBV7-9 and TRBJ1-3, reads DTGVSQNPRHKITKRGQNVTFRCDPISEHNRLYWYRQTLGQGPEFLTYFQNEAQLEKSRLLSDRFSAERPKGSFSTLEIQRTEQGDSAMYLCASSPGPGSGGNTIYFGEGSWLTVV.

This clone was counted a few times. CDR3 in amino acids: CASSLTGSGNTIYF. The CDR3 DNA sequence: TGTGCCAGCAGTCTGACAGGGTCTGGAAACACCATATATTTT. This chain links TRBV6-5 with TRBJ1-3; TRBD1 matches 7 bases. Germline trimming cut 5 bases from V and 1 base from J; bases unmatched to any gene: 2. CDR1 is MNHEY and CDR2 is SVGAGI in the germline V gene. This CDR3 is 14 amino acids long.

V usage is TRBV11-2 and J usage is TRBJ2-5; D might be TRBD1 (6 bases). Trimming removed 6 bases at V and 4 bases at J, with 18 bases between. CDR1 and CDR2 from the germline V gene are SGHAT and FQNNGV. The CDR3 contains 15 residues. The DNA of the CDR3 is TGTGCCAGCAGGCCCTTACAGGGAAAAACAGAGACCCAGTACTTC. Translation: CASRPLQGKTETQYF.

V and J are TRBV19 and TRBJ2-1; 9 positions agree with TRBD2. J was trimmed by 3 bases and V by 4 bases; bases with no gene match: 10. Germline CDR1 and CDR2: LNHDA and SQIVND (reference sequence). The CDR3 has 17 residues. This chain's CDR3 is CASSKTLSGGLYNEQFF. The CDR3 nucleotides read TGTGCCAGTAGTAAGACTCTAAGCGGGGGGCTCTACAATGAGCAGTTCTTC.

This chain connects TRBV9 to TRBJ1-3; weak D call: TRBD1 (5 bases). Trimming shortened V by 4 bases and J by 0 bases, and 14 bases separated the two germline ends. The CDR3 extends over 16 amino acids. CDR1 and CDR2 (germline): SGDLS, YYNGEE. This CDR3 is CASSPTVGLSGNTIYF. The CDR3 nucleotides read TGTGCCAGCAGCCCAACCGTGGGACTCTCTGGAAACACCATATATTTT.

This clone has more than one count but fewer than ten. Written as DNA, the CDR3 is TGTGCCAGCAGTTCGACACCCTACGAGCAGTACTTC. Translated, it gives CASSSTPYEQYF. The gene calls are TRBV2 and TRBJ2-7; the D is unclear. The CDR3 runs 12 residues. V dropped 5 bases and J dropped 2 bases, with 7 bases sitting between them. The germline V gene has CDR1 SNHLY and CDR2 FYNNEI.

The chain joins TRBV6-6 to TRBJ1-5; 7 bases fit TRBD1. This CDR3 has 14 residues. V lost 5 bases, J lost 2 bases, and 3 bases stayed unmatched. CDR1 is MNHNY and CDR2 is SVGAGI in the germline V gene (reference sequence). The CDR3 DNA is TGTGCCAGCAGTAAAGGACAGGGCAATCAGCCCCAGCATTTT. It yields the protein CASSKGQGNQPQHF.

There are a few counts of this clone. The chain has TRBV11-2 and TRBJ1-2; TRBD1 might be the D (5 bases). The V gene's germline CDR1 is SGHAT and CDR2 FQNNGV. Trimming left V 4 bases short and J 0 bases short, with 12 bases between. The CDR3 length is 15 residues. DNA for the CDR3: TGTGCCAGCAGCTCAGACGGGGGGTCTAACTATGGCTACACCTTC. The encoded protein is CASSSDGGSNYGYTF.

The genes are TRBV30 and TRBJ2-7; 9 bases align to TRBD1. The CDR3 extends over 15 amino acids. The V gene's germline CDR1 is GTSNPN and CDR2 SVGIG (reference sequence). The CDR3 DNA follows: TGTACCATGGATGTAACCGGGACAGGGTTTGAGGAGCAGTACTTC. This gives the protein CTMDVTGTGFEEQYF.

This clone was recorded only once. The chain recombines TRBV5-4 with TRBJ2-1, with 9 nucleotides matching TRBD2. With 0 bases clipped from V and 5 bases from J, the junction kept 6 bases outside the gene matches. The germline gives CDR1 SGHNT, CDR2 YYREEE (reference sequence). The length of the CDR3 is 16 residues. The CDR3 nucleotides read TGTGCCAGCAGCTTGGGGCTAGCGGGATCCCACAATGAGCAGTTCTTC. It translates to CASSLGLAGSHNEQFF.

The chain carries TRBV6-5 and TRBJ2-7; tentatively, D is TRBD1 (5 bases). Trimming took 3 bases from V and 3 from J, leaving 9 bases between them. The CDR3 has 13 amino acids. Germline CDR1 and CDR2: MNHEY and SVGAGI. The DNA for the CDR3 is TGTGCCAGCAGTTATGGACACAACTACGAGCAGTACTTC. This translates into CASSYGHNYEQYF.

CDR3 in DNA: TGTGCCACCAGCAGAGATTTGGGACAGGGGAAATCCTACGAGCAGTACTTC. This encodes CATSRDLGQGKSYEQYF. The gene calls are TRBV15 and TRBJ2-7; 10 nucleotides match TRBD1. CDR1 is LNHNV and CDR2 is YYDKDF in the germline V gene (reference sequence). The V and J ends lost 0 bases and 1 base, in that order; junction bases with no gene match: 6. This CDR3 is 17 amino acids long.

The rearrangement joins TRBV5-3 to TRBJ2-7; D gene unclear. TRBV5-3 falls under the ORF class, with uncertain function. Trimming took off 1 base at V and 1 base at J, with 12 bases between the two ends. The CDR3 is 15 residues long. DNA for the CDR3: TGTGCCAGAAGCTTGTCCCGAGATCTGTCCTACGAGCAGTACTTC. Encoded protein: CARSLSRDLSYEQYF.

This CDR3 reads CASSLYGNTGELFF. The CDR3 DNA follows: TGCGCCAGCAGCTTGTACGGGAACACCGGGGAGCTGTTTTTT. This sequence joins TRBV5-1 and TRBJ2-2; D is ambiguous. Trimming pared 1 base from V and 1 base from J, leaving 5 bases between. The V gene's germline CDR1 is SGHRS and CDR2 YFSETQ. The CDR3 has 14 residues.

V is TRBV7-2 and J is TRBJ2-2, with TRBD1 as a possible D gene (6 bases). V was cut by 0 bases and J by 1 base, with 9 bases left in between. The CDR3 runs 16 residues. Germline V gives CDR1 SGHTA, CDR2 FQGNSA. The CDR3: CASSLAGTRNTGELFF. The CDR3 region has the DNA TGTGCCAGCAGCTTAGCCGGGACAAGGAACACCGGGGAGCTGTTTTTT.

J is TRBJ1-1 and V is TRBV25-1; D unresolved. Germline CDR1 reads MGHDK; CDR2 reads SYGVNS. CDR3 size: 11 residues. The V end was cut by 4 bases, the J end by 7 bases, with 7 bases between. CDR3 coding DNA: TGTGCCAGCAGTGCCAGATTTGAAGCTTTCTTT. Encoded protein: CASSARFEAFF.

The rearrangement links TRBV24-1 to TRBJ2-1; D gene unclear. The length of the CDR3 is 12 residues. Germline CDR1 reads KGHDR; CDR2 reads SFDVKD. Between the trimmed V and J ends, which lost 3 bases and 5 bases, there was a span of 4 bases. CDR3 nucleotide sequence: TGTGCCACCAGTGATCGTAACAATGAGCAGTTCTTC. It is translated as CATSDRNNEQFF.

The rearrangement links TRBV6-2 or TRBV6-3 to TRBJ2-3; perhaps TRBD2 as D (6 bases). The germline V gene encodes CDR1 MNHEY and CDR2 SVGEGT. The CDR3 is 12 residues long. Trimming removed 4 bases at V and 4 bases at J, with 6 bases between. CDR3 in amino acids: CASSWGADTQYF. Written as DNA, the CDR3 is TGTGCCAGCAGTTGGGGGGCAGATACGCAGTATTTT.

In the case of this clone: The sample carries other DNA sequences with the same CDR3. V and J are TRBV27 and TRBJ2-7, with 10 nucleotides matching TRBD1. The junction had 3 bases not matched to a gene; V was cut back by 6 bases and J by 4 bases. The CDR3 length is 13 residues. Germline CDR1 is MNHEY and CDR2 is SMNVEV (reference sequence). The CDR3 region has the DNA TGTGCCAGCAGCCCGGGACAGGGGTACGAGCAGTACTTC. It yields the protein CASSPGQGYEQYF.

This chain links TRBV28 with TRBJ2-5, with 8 bases lining up with TRBD2. After removal of 1 base from V and 4 bases from J, the junction contained 5 bases not matched to a gene. Germline V gene lookup returns CDR1 MDHEN and CDR2 SYDVKM. The CDR3 is 15 amino acids. DNA for the CDR3: TGTGCCAGCAGTTTATTACTGGGACTAGGAGAGACCCAGTACTTC. Residues: CASSLLLGLGETQYF.

The CDR3 nucleotides are TGTGCCAGCTCACCCCCAGAAGAGACCCAGTACTTC. Translated, it gives CASSPPEETQYF. The rearrangement joins TRBV18 to TRBJ2-5, with D unclear. Trimming left V 3 bases short and J 3 bases short, with 5 bases between. CDR1 KGHSH and CDR2 LQKENI come from the germline V gene. There are 12 residues in the CDR3.

The rearrangement uses TRBV18 and TRBJ1-1; no clear D. The germline CDR1 and CDR2 sequences are KGHSH and LQKENI. The CDR3 is 12 amino acids. Trimming removed 3 bases from V and 7 bases from J, with 9 bases in between. The CDR3 coding sequence is TGTGCCAGCTCACCCGGGATGGGTGAAGCTTTCTTT. Its translation is CASSPGMGEAFF. Together with reference TRBV18 and TRBJ1-1, the CDR3 gives the full variable domain: NAGVMQNPRHLVRRRGQEARLRCSPMKGHSHVYWYRQLPEEGLKFMVYLQKENIIDESGMPKERFSAEFPKEGPSILRIQQVVRGDSAAYFCASSPGMGEAFFGQGTRLTVV.

The rearrangement links TRBV10-2 to TRBJ2-7, with unresolved D. Looked up from germline, CDR1 is WSHSY and CDR2 is SAAADI. V was shortened by 2 bases and J by 4 bases, with 15 bases between the two germline ends. The CDR3 covers 15 residues. The CDR3 coding sequence is TGCGCCAGCAGTGAGATGAGTACAGAGAATTACGAGCAGTACTTC. Its translation: CASSEMSTENYEQYF.

The gene calls are TRBV29-1 and TRBJ2-7; the D gene is possibly TRBD1 (5 bases). The V end lost 0 bases, the J end lost 2 bases, and 14 bases lay between the germline ends. The CDR3 contains 15 residues. Germline assignment: CDR1 SQVTM and CDR2 ANQGSEA. The CDR3 is CSVEDPHRTTYEQYF. DNA for the CDR3: TGCAGCGTTGAAGATCCCCACAGGACCACCTACGAGCAGTACTTC.

This clone was observed once. V gene TRBV9 combines with J gene TRBJ2-1; TRBD2 aligns across 9 bases. The germline gives CDR1 SGDLS, CDR2 YYNGEE. V lost 0 bases to trimming and J lost 7 bases; unmatched junction nucleotides: 8. This CDR3 is 16 amino acids long. In nucleotides, the CDR3 is TGTGCCAGCAGCGTAGAGGGCGGGGGGGCTTGGAATGAGCAGTTCTTC. This encodes CASSVEGGGAWNEQFF.

The chain has TRBV29-1 and TRBJ1-1; 7 nucleotides match TRBD1. Germline CDR1 reads SQVTM; CDR2 reads ANQGSEA. The length of the CDR3 is 13 residues. The junction had 9 bases not matched to a gene; V was cut back by 6 bases and J by 5 bases. The CDR3 here is CSVVVGGATEAFF. The CDR3 DNA reads TGCAGCGTAGTTGTAGGGGGCGCGACTGAAGCTTTCTTT.